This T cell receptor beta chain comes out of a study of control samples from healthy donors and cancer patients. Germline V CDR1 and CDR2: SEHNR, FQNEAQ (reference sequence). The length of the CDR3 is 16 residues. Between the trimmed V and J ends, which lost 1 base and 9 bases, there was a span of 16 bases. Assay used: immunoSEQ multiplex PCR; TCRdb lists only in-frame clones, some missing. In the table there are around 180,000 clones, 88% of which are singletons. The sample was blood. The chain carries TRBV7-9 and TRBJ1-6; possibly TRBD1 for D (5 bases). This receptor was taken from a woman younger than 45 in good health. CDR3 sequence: CASSLGPQGGRSPLHF. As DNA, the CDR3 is TGTGCCAGCAGCTTAGGGCCCCAGGGAGGGCGTTCACCCCTCCACTTT.